The clone carrying this TCR beta chain was counted once. Its antigen is not identified. These data come from a study of T cell responses to AZD1222 COVID-19 vaccine. The study's findings and limits: Clonal diversity may have been underestimated in mostly white British donors. Recipients of two AZD1222 doses showed rising Spike-specific TCR breadth and depth.

The CDR3 sequence is 15 residues long. Per the germline V gene, CDR1 is MNHEY and CDR2 is SMNVEV (reference sequence). The V end was cut by 8 bases, the J end by 2 bases, with 17 bases between. Method: immunoSEQ multiplex PCR; TCRdb's copy keeps in-frame clones and lacks some. The table lists about 39,000 clones, roughly 85% of them singletons. This chain connects TRBV27 to TRBJ2-3; the D gene is possibly TRBD2 (6 bases). The sequencing used peripheral blood, collected 28 days after the second dose of the MenACWY control vaccine. This TCR was sampled from an adult who received the MenACWY meningococcal vaccine as a control. Written as DNA, the CDR3 is TGTGCCAGCTCCTTGGGACTCTACCTCACAGATACGCAGTATTTT. Amino acid sequence: CASSLGLYLTDTQYF.